This T cell receptor (beta chain) was recovered during a study of graft-versus-host responses after intestinal transplantation. Across the study: Those transplanted obtained multivisceral, liver-intestinal, or isolated intestinal grafts. Induction using anti-thymocyte globulin, followed by tacrolimus and steroids for 2 to 4 years, was given to all recipients.

General study points: GvH clones appeared in recipient marrow, some first in ileum or blood.

The protocol was immunoSEQ multiplex PCR, while the TCRdb copy is restricted to in-frame clones and leaves out a portion. The sample contains more than 4,500 clones, around 27% of which appear only once. The CDR3 is 13 amino acids. Germline CDR1 and CDR2: SNHLY and FYNNEI. Trimming took off 2 bases at V and 2 bases at J, with 7 bases between the two ends. Responders labeled with CFSE (about 200,000) were plated with about 200,000 irradiated, violet-dye-labeled stimulators. This clone qualifies as large. The chain carries TRBV2 and TRBJ2-7; the D gene is possibly TRBD2 (5 bases). Material: alloreactive CD8+ T cells from a mixed lymphocyte reaction culture, obtained before intestinal transplant. Subset indicated: CFSE-low proliferating T cells sorted from roughly 6-day pre-transplant mixed lymphocyte reaction (GvH or HvG direction). The TCR sequence derives from a human patient who received an intestinal transplant. CDR3 amino acids: CASSERGPYEQYF. As DNA, the CDR3 is TGTGCCAGCAGTGAACGGGGTCCCTACGAGCAGTACTTC.